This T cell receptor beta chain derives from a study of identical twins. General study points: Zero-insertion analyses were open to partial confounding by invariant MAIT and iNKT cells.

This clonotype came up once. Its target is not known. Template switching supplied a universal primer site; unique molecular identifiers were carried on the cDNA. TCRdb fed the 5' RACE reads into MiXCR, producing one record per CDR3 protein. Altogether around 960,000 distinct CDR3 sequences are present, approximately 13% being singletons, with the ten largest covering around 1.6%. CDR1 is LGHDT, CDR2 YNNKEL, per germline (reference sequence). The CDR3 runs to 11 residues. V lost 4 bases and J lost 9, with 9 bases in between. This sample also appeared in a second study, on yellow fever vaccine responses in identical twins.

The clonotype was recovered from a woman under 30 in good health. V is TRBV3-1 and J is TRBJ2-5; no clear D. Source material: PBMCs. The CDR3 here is CASSRNEAQYF. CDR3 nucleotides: TGTGCCAGCAGCCGTAATGAGGCCCAGTACTTC.